This T cell receptor (beta chain) came from a study of blood T cells in healthy people across ages. Whole-study results and caveats: Unsorted PBMC input precluded a conclusive naive versus antigen-experienced comparison. Among T cells, TCR beta diversity per million cells dropped roughly linearly as age rose.

As regards this clonotype: Its specificity is unknown.

CDR1 and CDR2 from the germline V gene are DFQATT and SNEGSKA (reference sequence). Trimming removed 3 bases from V and 0 bases from J, with 17 bases in between. The length of the CDR3 is 17 residues. Alongside a J-beta primer mix, a sample-barcoded 5' primer served in a second PCR lasting about 7 to 12 cycles. MiXCR was run by TCRdb on the 5' RACE reads, yielding one entry per CDR3 protein. The sample yields about 1.8 million distinct CDR3 sequences, around 50% seen once. The chain joins TRBV20-1 to TRBJ1-4, with unresolved D. The receptor was derived from a woman aged 40 to 49 in good health. The sample consisted of blood. The chain's CDR3 is CSARAIETTTTNEKLFF. CDR3 DNA sequence: TGCAGTGCTAGGGCTATCGAGACAACCACAACTAATGAAAAACTGTTTTTT.